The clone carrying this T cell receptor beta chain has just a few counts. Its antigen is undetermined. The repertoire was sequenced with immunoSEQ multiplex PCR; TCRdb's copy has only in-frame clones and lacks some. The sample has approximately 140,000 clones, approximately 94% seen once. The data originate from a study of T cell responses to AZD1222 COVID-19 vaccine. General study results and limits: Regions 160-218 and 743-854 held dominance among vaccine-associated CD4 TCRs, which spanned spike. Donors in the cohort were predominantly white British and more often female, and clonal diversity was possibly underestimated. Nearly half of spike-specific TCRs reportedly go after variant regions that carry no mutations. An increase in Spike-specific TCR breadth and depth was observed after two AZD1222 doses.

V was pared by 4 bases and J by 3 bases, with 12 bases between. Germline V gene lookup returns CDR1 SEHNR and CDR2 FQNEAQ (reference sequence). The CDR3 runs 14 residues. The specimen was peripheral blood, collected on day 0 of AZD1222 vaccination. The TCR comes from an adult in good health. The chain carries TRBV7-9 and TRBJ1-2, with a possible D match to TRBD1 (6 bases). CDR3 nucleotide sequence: TGTGCCAGCAGCTCCAGGGGCTTCGACTATGGCTACACCTTC. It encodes CASSSRGFDYGYTF.